Below are 25 T cell receptor beta chains sequenced from a single sample in a study of neurological immune-mediated disorders. TCRdb reprocessed the 5' RACE reads with MiXCR, giving one entry per CDR3 protein. The sample lists about 27,000 distinct CDR3 sequences; 3% to 3.5% were seen once. The sequencing input was PBMCs. These receptors were taken from a woman in her twenties or thirties with multiple sclerosis.

As to this clonotype: This clone may be a read error of a much larger clone one base away. V and J are TRBV20-1 and TRBJ2-1; D may be TRBD1 (6 bases). Germline V gene lookup returns CDR1 DFQATT and CDR2 SNEGSKA (reference sequence). This CDR3 is 15 amino acids long. V was cut by 0 bases and J by 10 bases, with 19 bases left in between. CDR3 bases: TGCAGTGCTAGAGATGGACAGACCACAGGCAGAGAGCAGTTCTTC. This gives the protein CSARDGQTTGREQFF.

This clonotype occurred many times. The chain couples TRBV5-1 to TRBJ2-3, with D possibly being TRBD2 (5 bases). Trimming cost V 4 bases and J 3 bases, with 18 bases left between them. The CDR3 totals 16 residues. Germline V gene lookup returns CDR1 SGHRS and CDR2 YFSETQ. The CDR3 reads CASSPRGERGTDTQYF. In nucleotides, the CDR3 is TGCGCCAGCAGCCCGCGAGGTGAACGGGGAACAGATACGCAGTATTTT.

This clonotype has ten or more counts. The chain has TRBV9 and TRBJ2-1, with 7 bases aligning to TRBD2. V trimming: 0 bases; J trimming: 10 bases; junction bases outside the gene matches: 4. Per the germline V gene, CDR1 is SGDLS and CDR2 is YYNGEE. The CDR3 sequence is 13 residues long. CDR3 DNA: TGTGCCAGCAGCGTAGGGCGGCGGGGGGAGCAGTTCTTC. Translated, it gives CASSVGRRGEQFF.

This clonotype was observed many times. The V and J genes are TRBV24-1 and TRBJ1-1; 7 bases fit TRBD1. CDR1 KGHDR and CDR2 SFDVKD come from the germline V gene. The junction had 2 bases not matched to a gene; V was cut back by 2 bases and J by 6 bases. The CDR3 is made up of 13 amino acids. Here the CDR3 DNA reads TGTGCCACCAGTGATTCCCAGGGGGCTGAAGCTTTCTTT. This encodes CATSDSQGAEAFF.

This clonotype was observed many times. The CDR3 sequence is CASSLSGQGPYLVQYF. The CDR3 DNA follows: TGTGCCAGCAGTTTATCCGGACAGGGACCGTACTTAGTGCAGTACTTC. The chain joins TRBV27 to TRBJ2-7; 8 bases are a match to TRBD1. CDR3 length: 16 residues. CDR1 MNHEY and CDR2 SMNVEV come from the germline V gene (reference sequence). V lost 0 bases, J lost 9 bases, and 13 bases stayed unmatched.

Many counts were recorded for this clonotype. J is TRBJ2-1 and V is TRBV5-5; TRBD2 is a possible D gene (6 bases). Germline values: CDR1 SGHKS, CDR2 YYEKEE (reference sequence). Trimming shortened V by 1 base and J by 7 bases, and 18 bases separated the two germline ends. CDR3 length equals 16 residues. The CDR3, as DNA: TGTGCCAGCAGCTTGCCCCGGGACTCACAACGTAATGAGCAGTTCTTC. Residues: CASSLPRDSQRNEQFF.

As to this clonotype: A much larger clone differs from this one at a single base, so this may be a read error. Likely a read error: the CDR3 ends without its conserved phenylalanine or tryptophan. The chain recombines TRBV5-6 with TRBJ1-6, with D possibly being TRBD1 (5 bases). Per the germline V gene, CDR1 is SGHDT and CDR2 is YYEEEE. V was pared by 6 bases and J by 9 bases, with 13 bases between. The CDR3 is 13 amino acids. CDR3 protein: CASTRGSGSPLHC. The CDR3 DNA reads as TGTGCCAGCACGCGGGGGTCGGGTTCACCCCTCCACTGT.

This clonotype has a count of ten or more. The chain is built from TRBV11-2 and TRBJ2-1; 7 positions agree with TRBD2. Trimming at V came to 4 bases and at J to 6 bases, leaving 9 bases not matched to a gene. Germline lookup yields CDR1 SGHAT and CDR2 FQNNGV. The CDR3 runs to 15 residues. CDR3 DNA: TGTGCCAGCAGCTCCTGGGGGGGAGGGCCCAATGAGCAGTTCTTC. Translating gives CASSSWGGGPNEQFF.

This clonotype was seen ten or more times. The V call is TRBV6-1, the J call TRBJ1-5; a weak D match, TRBD1 (6 bases). The CDR3 loop spans 14 amino acids. Germline CDR1 is MNHNS and CDR2 is SASEGT. Trimming took 7 bases from V and 3 from J, leaving 13 bases between them. CDR3 nucleotide sequence: TGTGCCAGCACGCCAGGGACAAACAATCAGCCCCAGCATTTT. As protein: CASTPGTNNQPQHF.

This clonotype was seen only a few times. A much bigger clone sits one base away, suggesting this may be a read error. This rearrangement joins TRBV20-1 to TRBJ1-1, with 7 bases matching TRBD1. The CDR3 runs to 10 residues. Germline CDR1 reads DFQATT; CDR2 reads SNEGSKA (reference sequence). The CDR3 DNA is TGCAGTGCTATGACCAGGGGGGGCGGCTTT. Translation gives CSAMTRGGGF.

For this clonotype: A much larger clone lies one base from this, so it may be a read error. The rearrangement links TRBV12-3 or TRBV12-4 to TRBJ1-2; 10 bases align to TRBD1. Germline trimming cut 5 bases from V and 8 bases from J; bases unmatched to any gene: 11. The CDR3 contains 15 residues. This CDR3 reads CASSKDRGMTGGYTF. The DNA of the CDR3 is TGTGCCAGCAGTAAGGACAGGGGGATGACAGGCGGCTACACCTTC.

This clonotype was detected ten times or more. V gene TRBV5-1 combines with J gene TRBJ2-1; TRBD1 agrees at 7 bases. The ends lost 4 bases at V and 6 bases at J; junction bases unmatched: 10. CDR1 and CDR2 from the germline V gene are SGHRS and YFSETQ. The CDR3 consists of 15 residues. The CDR3 DNA follows: TGCGCCAGCAGCCCCGACAGGGCCGGAGCCAATGAGCAGTTCTTC. Protein sequence: CASSPDRAGANEQFF.

Notes on this clonotype: A read error is possible here, since a much larger clone lies one base away. This sequence joins TRBV7-9 and TRBJ2-2, with 7 nucleotides matching TRBD2. V trimming: 7 bases; J trimming: 7 bases; junction bases outside the gene matches: 3. CDR3 length equals 12 residues. CDR1 and CDR2 (germline): SEHNR, FQNEAQ (reference sequence). The CDR3 bases are TGTGCCAGCAACATAGCGGGCGGGGAGCTGTTTTTT. It codes for CASNIAGGELFF.

This clonotype was recorded at least ten times. At one boundary the junction diverges from the germline segment, which might be a read error. This chain uses TRBV20-1 with TRBJ1-6; D gene ambiguous. This CDR3 region has 15 residues. Germline loops: CDR1 DFQATT, CDR2 SNEGSKA (reference sequence). CDR3 DNA: TGCAGTGCTAGATCGGGTCCCGTGATTAATTCACCCCTCAACTTT. Amino acid sequence: CSARSGPVINSPLNF.

This clonotype was seen many times. The chain has TRBV20-1 and TRBJ2-5, with TRBD2 identical over 7 bases. J was trimmed by 5 bases and V by 6 bases; bases with no gene match: 12. This CDR3 is 14 amino acids long. CDR1 DFQATT and CDR2 SNEGSKA come from the germline V gene (reference sequence). The CDR3 DNA is TGCAGTGCCCCGCTGGGAGGGCGGATGGAGACCCAGTACTTC. Encoded protein: CSAPLGGRMETQYF.

There are many counts of this clonotype. The chain uses TRBV5-1 and TRBJ2-2; tentative D call: TRBD2 (7 bases). This CDR3 region has 16 residues. The germline gives CDR1 SGHRS, CDR2 YFSETQ. V was trimmed by 0 bases and J by 7 bases, leaving 16 bases between them. DNA for the CDR3: TGCGCCAGCAGCTTGGAGGTGCGGGGGCCCCTCGGGGAGCTGTTTTTT. Amino acids: CASSLEVRGPLGELFF.

Concerning this clonotype itself: Just one base apart from a much larger clone, this may be a read error. This likely comes from a read error, as the CDR3 has no conserved phenylalanine or tryptophan at its end. Because the CDR3's place on the DNA is in doubt, the DNA is left out and the CDR3 is given as listed by TCRdb. V usage is TRBV20-1 and J usage is TRBJ1-6; TRBD1 is the table's D call, not checked against the DNA. The CDR3 length equals 16 residues, ends included. CDR1 and CDR2 (germline): DFQATT, SNEGSKA (reference sequence). CDR3 amino acids: CSARTGQGVSNSPLNI.

Ten or more counts support this clonotype. The genes are TRBV5-1 and TRBJ2-7, with a possible D match to TRBD1 (5 bases). This CDR3 has 13 amino acids. CDR1 is SGHRS and CDR2 is YFSETQ in the germline V gene. The V and J ends lost 4 bases and 0 bases respectively, with 8 bases between them. CDR3 sequence: CASSDRASYEQYF. Written as DNA, the CDR3 is TGCGCCAGCAGCGACAGAGCCTCCTACGAGCAGTACTTC.

This clonotype was seen repeatedly, ten times or more. In DNA, the CDR3 is TGCAGTGCTAGAGCGCCTAGCGGGGGGTACAATGAGCAGTTCTTC. Translating gives CSARAPSGGYNEQFF. V usage is TRBV20-1 and J usage is TRBJ2-1; 11 nucleotides align to TRBD2. The CDR3 runs to 15 residues. Germline lookup yields CDR1 DFQATT and CDR2 SNEGSKA (reference sequence). J was trimmed by 4 bases and V by 1 base; bases with no gene match: 3.

This clonotype was observed at least ten times. The chain carries TRBV20-1 and TRBJ1-3; D might be TRBD1 (6 bases). CDR1 and CDR2 from the germline V gene are DFQATT and SNEGSKA (reference sequence). The V gene lost 1 base and the J gene lost 0 bases, with 10 bases spanning the gap. There are 15 residues in the CDR3. The CDR3 nucleotides are TGCAGTGCTAGAGTCGCCAGGGGCTCTGGAAACACCATATATTTT. Translated, it gives CSARVARGSGNTIYF.

By proportion, this clonotype is medium-sized. V gene TRBV6-2 or TRBV6-3 combines with J gene TRBJ2-7; maybe TRBD2 (5 bases). The CDR3 sequence is 13 residues long. Trimming removed 11 bases from V and 0 bases from J, with 14 bases in between. CDR1 is MNHEY and CDR2 is SVGEGT in the germline V gene. The CDR3 region is CAASASSSYEQYF. The DNA for the CDR3 is TGTGCCGCCTCGGCTAGCTCCTCCTACGAGCAGTACTTC.

The table lists this clonotype with many counts. V and J are TRBV5-1 and TRBJ1-5; D call uncertain. CDR3 length equals 13 residues. From germline, CDR1 is SGHRS and CDR2 YFSETQ. Trimming left V 0 bases short and J 1 base short, with 2 bases between. This chain's CDR3 is CASSLGSNQPQHF. The DNA for the CDR3 is TGCGCCAGCAGCTTGGGAAGCAATCAGCCCCAGCATTTT.

This clonotype has a count of ten or more. The rearrangement joins TRBV7-3 to TRBJ2-1; D unclear. CDR1 and CDR2 (germline): SGHTA, FQGTGA. CDR3 size: 13 residues. Trimming pared 1 base from V and 10 bases from J, leaving 11 bases between. The CDR3 here is CASSLSGYSEQFF. CDR3 sequence (DNA): TGTGCCAGCAGCTTAAGCGGCTATTCGGAGCAGTTCTTC.

This clonotype was seen many times. The chain couples TRBV5-1 to TRBJ2-5; no definite D call. Deletions cut 1 base from V and 4 bases from J, with 14 bases between. This CDR3 has 15 residues. In germline, CDR1 is SGHRS, CDR2 YFSETQ. The CDR3 DNA reads as TGCGCCAGCAGCTTGATTGGGTCCGGCGGAGAGACCCAGTACTTC. Protein sequence: CASSLIGSGGETQYF.

This clonotype was observed many times. The J gene is TRBJ1-2, the V gene TRBV12-3 or TRBV12-4; no reliable D call. V lost 6 bases and J 1 base, leaving 9 bases between the germline ends. The length of the CDR3 is 13 residues. In DNA, the CDR3 is TGTGCCAGCAGCCCAAAGGTTAACTATGGCTACACCTTC. It translates to CASSPKVNYGYTF.